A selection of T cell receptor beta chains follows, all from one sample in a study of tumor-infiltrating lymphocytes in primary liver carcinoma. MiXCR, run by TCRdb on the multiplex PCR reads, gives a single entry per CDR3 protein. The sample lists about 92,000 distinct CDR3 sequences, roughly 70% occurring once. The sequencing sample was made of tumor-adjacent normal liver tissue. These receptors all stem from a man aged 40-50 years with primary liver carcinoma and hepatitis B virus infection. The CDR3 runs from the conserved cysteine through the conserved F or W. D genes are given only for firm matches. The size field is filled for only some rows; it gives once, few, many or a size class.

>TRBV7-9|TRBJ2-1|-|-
TGTGCCAGCAGCTTAGCGGGATGGGGAGACGATGAGCAGTTCTTC
CASSLAGWGDDEQFF
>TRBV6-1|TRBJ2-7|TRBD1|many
TGTGCCAGCGGGGCTCCGGGACAGAGATCCTACGAGCAGTACTTC
CASGAPGQRSYEQYF
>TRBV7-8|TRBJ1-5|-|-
TGTGCCAGCAGCCCTTTACAGGAACCTAATCAGCCCCCGCATTTT
CASSPLQEPNQPPHF
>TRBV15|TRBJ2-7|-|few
TGTGCCACCAGCAGAAGGGACCCCTCCGAGCAGTACTTC
CATSRRDPSEQYF
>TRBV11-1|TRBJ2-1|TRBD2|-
TGTGCCAGCAGCCCTAGCGGGAGGGAATACAATGAGCAGTTCTTC
CASSPSGREYNEQFF
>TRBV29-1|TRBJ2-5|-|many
TGCAGCTCCAGGACAGAGACAGAGACCCAGTACTTC
CSSRTETETQYF
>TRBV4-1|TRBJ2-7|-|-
TGCGCCAGCAGCCAAGATGTAGCGGAGGAGTGGTACTTC
CASSQDVAEEWYF
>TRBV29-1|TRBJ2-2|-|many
TGCAGCGTTCGCGGGTCTTCCGGGGAGCTGTTTTTT
CSVRGSSGELFF
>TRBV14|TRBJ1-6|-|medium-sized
TGTGCCAGCAGCCAGTGGGGGGGTAATTCACCCCTCCACTTT
CASSQWGGNSPLHF
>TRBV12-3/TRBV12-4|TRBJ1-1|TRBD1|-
TGTGCCAGCAGTTTACAGGGGGCATGGACTGAAACTTTCTTT
CASSLQGAWTETFF
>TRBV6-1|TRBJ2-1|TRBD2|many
TGTGCCAGCAGGAAGACTAGCGGGAAGTACAATGAGCAGTTCTTC
CASRKTSGKYNEQFF
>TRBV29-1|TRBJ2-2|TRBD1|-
TGCAGCATTGGGCAGGGGGAGCTGTTCTTT
CSIGQGELFF
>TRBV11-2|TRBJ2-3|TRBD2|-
TGTTCCAGCAGCCCCCCGACTAGCGGCAGCTCAGATACGAAGTATTTT
CSSSPPTSGSSDTKYF
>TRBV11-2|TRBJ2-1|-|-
TGTGCCAGCAGCCTAGAGGTGGCAACTGAGCAGTTCTTC
CASSLEVATEQFF
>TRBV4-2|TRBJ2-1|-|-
TGTGCCAGCAGCCAAGACTTAGAGGGGGGCGGTAAGCAGTTCTTC
CASSQDLEGGGKQFF
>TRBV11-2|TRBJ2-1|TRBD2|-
TGTGCCAGCAGTCAGACTAGCGTGAACAATGAACAGTTCTTC
CASSQTSVNNEQFF
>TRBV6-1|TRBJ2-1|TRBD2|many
TGTGCCAGCAGTACAAGCGGGAGTCGTAATGAGCAGTTCTTC
CASSTSGSRNEQFF
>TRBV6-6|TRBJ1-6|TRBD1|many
TGTGCCAGCAGGGTGGGACAGGGAATTTCACCCCTCCACTTT
CASRVGQGISPLHF
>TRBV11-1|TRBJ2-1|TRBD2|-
TGTGCCAGCAGCCTGGGACTAGCGCAAGAAGTTGACAATGAGCATTTCTTC
CASSLGLAQEVDNEHFF
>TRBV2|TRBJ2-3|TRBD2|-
TGTGCCAGCACCAGACCGGGCCTAGCGGGAGGGGAGGCAGATAAGCAGTATTTT
CASTRPGLAGGEADKQYF
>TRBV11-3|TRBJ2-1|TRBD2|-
TGTGCCAGCAGCTTAGATCAGCGGGATGCGTTCAGCTCCTACAATGAGCAATGCTTC
CASSLDQRDAFSSYNEQCF
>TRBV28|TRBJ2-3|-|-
TGTGCCTGCAGTACCCCCACAGATATGCAGTATTTT
CACSTPTDMQYF
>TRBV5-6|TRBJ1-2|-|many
TGTGCCAGCAGCCGCGGGGGTGCTAACTATGGCTACACCTTC
CASSRGGANYGYTF
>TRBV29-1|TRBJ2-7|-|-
TGCAGCGTAAGGCGGACAGTCCATGACGAGCAGTCCTTC
CSVRRTVHDEQSF
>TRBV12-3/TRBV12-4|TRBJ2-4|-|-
TGCGCCAGCAGCTTTGGAAGAAAAAACATTCAGTACTTC
CASSFGRKNIQYF
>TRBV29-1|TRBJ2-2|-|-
TGCAGCGCGGGGACCGCCTCGAACACCGGGGAGTCGTTTTTT
CSAGTASNTGESFF
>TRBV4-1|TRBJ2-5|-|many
TGCGCCAGCAGCCAAGATCCCCTTAAAGAGACCCAGTACTTC
CASSQDPLKETQYF
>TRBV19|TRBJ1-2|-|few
TGTGCCAGTAGCCCATGGGACTATAGCTACACCTTC
CASSPWDYSYTF
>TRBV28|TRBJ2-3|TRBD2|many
TGTGCCAGCAGTAATAGCGGGGAGACAGATACGCAGTATTTT
CASSNSGETDTQYF
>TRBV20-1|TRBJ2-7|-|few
TGCAGTGCTAGAAAGGGAACCCACGAGCAGTACTTC
CSARKGTHEQYF
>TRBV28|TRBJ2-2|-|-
TGTGCCAGCGGCTTCTGGGGGGAGAGTACCGGGGAGCTGTTTTTT
CASGFWGESTGELFF
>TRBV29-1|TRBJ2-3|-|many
TGCAGCGTTGTCCCCGCTAGAGGGCAGACAGATACGCAGTATTTT
CSVVPARGQTDTQYF
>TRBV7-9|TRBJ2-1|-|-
TGTGCCAGTAGCTTATGTATCCGGGACTTTGAGCAGTTCTTC
CASSLCIRDFEQFF
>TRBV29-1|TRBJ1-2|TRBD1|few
TGCAGCGTTGGGGAACAGGGGTATGGCTACACCTTC
CSVGEQGYGYTF
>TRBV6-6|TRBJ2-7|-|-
TGTGCCAGCAGTTACTTGGGGCGCTCACCCCACCGGGACGAGGATGTCTACGAGCAGTACTTC
CASSYLGRSPHRDEDVYEQYF
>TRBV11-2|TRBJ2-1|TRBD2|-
TGTGTCAGCAGCTTAGTAGGTGAGACTAGCGGCAATGAGCAGTTCTTC
CVSSLVGETSGNEQFF
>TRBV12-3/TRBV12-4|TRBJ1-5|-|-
TGTGCCAGCAGTAACACTCGGGAGTCCCAGCATTTT
CASSNTRESQHF
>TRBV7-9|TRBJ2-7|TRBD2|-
TGTGCCAGCAGCTTAGGGGGGGGACTGGGGGTCTACGAGCAGTACTTC
CASSLGGGLGVYEQYF
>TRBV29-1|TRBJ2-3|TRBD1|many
TGCAGCGCTTACCGGGACAGGGGAACAGATACGCAGTATTTT
CSAYRDRGTDTQYF
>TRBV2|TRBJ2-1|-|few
TGTGCCAGCAGTGCGGGTGTCGGCAATGAGCAGTTCTTC
CASSAGVGNEQFF
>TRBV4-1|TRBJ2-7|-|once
TGTGCCAGCAGCCAAGATTTAAGCGGAGGCTCCTACGAGCAGTACTTC
CASSQDLSGGSYEQYF
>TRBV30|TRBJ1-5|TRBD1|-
TGTGCCTGGACAGGGGGCGACGCCCTAGTTACGCAGCATTTT
CAWTGGDALVTQHF
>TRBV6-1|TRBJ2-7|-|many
TGTGCCAGCAACCCGGGCCACTACGAGCAGTACTTC
CASNPGHYEQYF
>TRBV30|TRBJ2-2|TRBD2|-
TGTGCCTGGAGTGTGGGAGGGCCCCGGGGAGCTGTTTTT
CAWSVGGPRGAVF
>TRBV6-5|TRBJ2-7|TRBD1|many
TGTGCCAGCAGTTACGGGTTTCAAGGGACAGGGTACTACGAGCAGTACTTC
CASSYGFQGTGYYEQYF
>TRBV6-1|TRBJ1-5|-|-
TGTGCCAGTAGTACTGGACAGTCGGAGCAGCCCCATCATTTT
CASSTGQSEQPHHF
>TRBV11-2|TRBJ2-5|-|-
TGTGTCAGCAGCCGGCGGGACTCACAAGATACCCAGTACTTC
CVSSRRDSQDTQYF
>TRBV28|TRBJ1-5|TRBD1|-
TGTGCCAGCAGTTTAGGACAGGGCAATCGGCCCCAGCATTTT
CASSLGQGNRPQHF
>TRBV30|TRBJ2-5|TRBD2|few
TGTGCCTGGAGCCCGCCCGGGAGGGTCCAAGAGACCCAGTACTTC
CAWSPPGRVQETQYF
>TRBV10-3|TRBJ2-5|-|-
TGTGCCATCAGTGAGACTAGTGGACAAGAGACCCAGTACTTC
CAISETSGQETQYF
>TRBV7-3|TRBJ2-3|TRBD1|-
TGTGCCAACAGTTATGGACAGGGGGCATGGGATACGCAGTATTTT
CANSYGQGAWDTQYF
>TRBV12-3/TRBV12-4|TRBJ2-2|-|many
TGTGCCAGCAGTCGCAACTTGAACACCGGGGAGCTGTTTTTT
CASSRNLNTGELFF
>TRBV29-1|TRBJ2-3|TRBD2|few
TGCAGCGTTGCTCGAGGGACTAGTGGGAGTTTAGATATGCAGTATTTT
CSVARGTSGSLDMQYF
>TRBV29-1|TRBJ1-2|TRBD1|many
TGCAGCGTCGCCCCCGGACAGGATTATGGCTACACCTTC
CSVAPGQDYGYTF
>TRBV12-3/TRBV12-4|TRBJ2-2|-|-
TGTGCCAGCGGTCTAGGGCGGGGCGGGGAGCTGTTTTTT
CASGLGRGGELFF
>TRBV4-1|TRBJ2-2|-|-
TGCGCCAGCAGCCAAGGAGCTGGGATCGCGGAGCTGTTTTTT
CASSQGAGIAELFF
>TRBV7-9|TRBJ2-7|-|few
TGTACCAGCAGCCCATCTTCCTCCTACGAGCAGTACTTC
CTSSPSSSYEQYF